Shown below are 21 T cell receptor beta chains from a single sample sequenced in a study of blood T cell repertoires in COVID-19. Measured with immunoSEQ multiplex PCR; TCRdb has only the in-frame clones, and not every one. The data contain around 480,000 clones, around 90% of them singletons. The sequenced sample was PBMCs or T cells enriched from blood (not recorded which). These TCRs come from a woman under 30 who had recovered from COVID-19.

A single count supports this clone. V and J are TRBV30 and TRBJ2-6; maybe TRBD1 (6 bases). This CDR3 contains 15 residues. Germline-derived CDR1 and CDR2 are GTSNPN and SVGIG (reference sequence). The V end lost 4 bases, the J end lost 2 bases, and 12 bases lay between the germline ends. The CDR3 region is CAWKPHRAGANVLTF. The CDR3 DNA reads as TGTGCCTGGAAACCCCACAGGGCTGGGGCCAACGTCCTGACTTTC.

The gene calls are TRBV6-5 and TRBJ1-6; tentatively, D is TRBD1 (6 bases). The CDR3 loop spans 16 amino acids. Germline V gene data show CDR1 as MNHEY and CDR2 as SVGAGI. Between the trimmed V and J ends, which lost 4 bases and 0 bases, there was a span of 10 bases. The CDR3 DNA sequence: TGTGCCAGCAGTTCGACAGGTAGCTCCTATAATTCACCCCTCCACTTT. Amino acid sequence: CASSSTGSSYNSPLHF.

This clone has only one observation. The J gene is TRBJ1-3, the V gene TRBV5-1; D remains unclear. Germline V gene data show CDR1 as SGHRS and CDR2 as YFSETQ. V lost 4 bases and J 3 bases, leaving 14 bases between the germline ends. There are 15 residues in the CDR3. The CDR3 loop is CASSVNWGVGNTIYF. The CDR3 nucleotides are TGCGCCAGCAGCGTCAACTGGGGAGTTGGAAACACCATATATTTT.

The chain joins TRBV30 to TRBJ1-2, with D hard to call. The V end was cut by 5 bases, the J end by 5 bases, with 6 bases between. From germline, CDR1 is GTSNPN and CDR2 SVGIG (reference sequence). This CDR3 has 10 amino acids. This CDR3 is CAWGPYGYTF. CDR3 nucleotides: TGTGCCTGGGGCCCTTATGGCTACACCTTC.

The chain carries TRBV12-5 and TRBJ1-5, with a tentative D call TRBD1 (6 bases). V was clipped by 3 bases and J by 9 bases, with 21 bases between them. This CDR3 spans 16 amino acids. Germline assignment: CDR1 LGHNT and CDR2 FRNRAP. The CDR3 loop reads CASGFLTGTEGGPQHF. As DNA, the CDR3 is TGTGCTAGTGGTTTTCTCACAGGGACCGAAGGGGGGCCCCAGCATTTT.

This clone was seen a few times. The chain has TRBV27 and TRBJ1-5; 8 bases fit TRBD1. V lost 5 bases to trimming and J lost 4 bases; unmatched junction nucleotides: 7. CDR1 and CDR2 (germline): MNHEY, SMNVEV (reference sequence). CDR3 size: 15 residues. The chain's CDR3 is CASSQDRTGNQPQHF. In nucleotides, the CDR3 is TGTGCCAGCAGTCAAGATCGGACAGGGAATCAGCCCCAGCATTTT.

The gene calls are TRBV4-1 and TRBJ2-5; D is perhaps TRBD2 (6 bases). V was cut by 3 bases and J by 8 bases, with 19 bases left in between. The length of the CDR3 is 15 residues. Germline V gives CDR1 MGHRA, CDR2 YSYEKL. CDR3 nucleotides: TGCGCCAGCAGCCAGCTCGGACTATTGAAGAATACCCAGTACTTC. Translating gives CASSQLGLLKNTQYF.

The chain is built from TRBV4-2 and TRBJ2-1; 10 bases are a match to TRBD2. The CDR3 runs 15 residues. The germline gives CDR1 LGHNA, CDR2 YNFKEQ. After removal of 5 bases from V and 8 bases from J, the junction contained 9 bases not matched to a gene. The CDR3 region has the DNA TGTGCCAGCAGCAGTATTAGCGGGGGGTTTGATGAGCAGTTCTTC. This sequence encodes CASSSISGGFDEQFF.

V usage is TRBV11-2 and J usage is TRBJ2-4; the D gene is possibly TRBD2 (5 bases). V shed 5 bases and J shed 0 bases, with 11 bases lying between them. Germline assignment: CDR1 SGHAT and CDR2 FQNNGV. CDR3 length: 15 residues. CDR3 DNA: TGTGCCAGCAGCAGTATCGGGGTAGCCAAAAACATTCAGTACTTC. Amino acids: CASSSIGVAKNIQYF.

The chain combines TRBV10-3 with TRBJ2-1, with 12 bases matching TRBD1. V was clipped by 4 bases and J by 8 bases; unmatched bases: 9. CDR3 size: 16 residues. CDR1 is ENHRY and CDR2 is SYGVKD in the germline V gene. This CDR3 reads CAISGSGTGGIDEQFF. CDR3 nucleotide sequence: TGTGCCATCAGTGGGTCCGGGACAGGGGGCATCGATGAGCAGTTCTTC.

Here the CDR3 reads CASSTGQFNQPQHF. The CDR3 nucleotides read TGTGCCAGCAGCACCGGACAGTTCAATCAGCCCCAGCATTTT. The chain joins TRBV6-5 to TRBJ1-5; the D gene is possibly TRBD1 (6 bases). The germline gives CDR1 MNHEY, CDR2 SVGAGI. The length of the CDR3 is 14 residues. Trimming removed 6 bases at V and 3 bases at J, with 12 bases between.

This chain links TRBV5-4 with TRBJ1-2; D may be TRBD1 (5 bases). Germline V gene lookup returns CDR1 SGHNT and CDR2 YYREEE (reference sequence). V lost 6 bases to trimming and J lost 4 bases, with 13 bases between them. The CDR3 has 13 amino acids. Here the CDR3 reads CASTGGFGYGYTF. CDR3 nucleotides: TGTGCCAGCACCGGGGGGTTCGGCTATGGCTACACCTTC.

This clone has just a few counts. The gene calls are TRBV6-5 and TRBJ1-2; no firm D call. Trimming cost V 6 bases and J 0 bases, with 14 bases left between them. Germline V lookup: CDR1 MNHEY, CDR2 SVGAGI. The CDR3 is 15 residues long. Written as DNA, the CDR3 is TGTGCCAGCAGGAGGGAGGAACGAGCTAACTATGGCTACACCTTC. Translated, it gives CASRREERANYGYTF.

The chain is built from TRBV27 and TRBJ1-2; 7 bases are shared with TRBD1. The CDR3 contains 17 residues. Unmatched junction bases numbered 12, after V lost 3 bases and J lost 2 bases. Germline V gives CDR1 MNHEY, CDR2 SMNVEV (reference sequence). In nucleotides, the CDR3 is TGTGCCAGCAGTTTCCTAACGACAGGGCCCATAAACTATGGCTACACCTTC. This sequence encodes CASSFLTTGPINYGYTF.

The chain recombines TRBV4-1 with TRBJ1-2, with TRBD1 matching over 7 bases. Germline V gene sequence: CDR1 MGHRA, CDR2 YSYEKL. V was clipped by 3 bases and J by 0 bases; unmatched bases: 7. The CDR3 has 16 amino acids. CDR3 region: CASSQEGARPNYGYTF. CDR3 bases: TGCGCCAGCAGCCAGGAGGGGGCCCGACCTAACTATGGCTACACCTTC.

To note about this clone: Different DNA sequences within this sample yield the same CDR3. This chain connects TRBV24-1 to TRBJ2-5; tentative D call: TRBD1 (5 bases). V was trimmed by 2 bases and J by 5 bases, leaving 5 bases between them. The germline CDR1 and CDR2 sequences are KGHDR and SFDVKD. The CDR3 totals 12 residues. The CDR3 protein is CATSDSGETQYF. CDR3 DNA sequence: TGTGCCACCAGTGATTCAGGGGAGACCCAGTACTTC.

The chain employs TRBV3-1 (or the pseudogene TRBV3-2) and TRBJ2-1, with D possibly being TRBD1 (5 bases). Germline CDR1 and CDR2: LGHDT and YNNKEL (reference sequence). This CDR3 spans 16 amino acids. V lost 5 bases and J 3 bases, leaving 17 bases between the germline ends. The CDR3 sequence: CASSSPGLGNYNEQFF. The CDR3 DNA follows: TGTGCCAGCAGCTCCCCAGGGCTCGGAAACTACAATGAGCAGTTCTTC.

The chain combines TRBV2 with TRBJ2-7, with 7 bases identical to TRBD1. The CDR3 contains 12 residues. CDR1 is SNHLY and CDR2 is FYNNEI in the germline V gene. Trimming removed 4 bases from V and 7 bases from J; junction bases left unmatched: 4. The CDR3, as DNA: TGTGCCAGCAGTGTCGGACAGGCGGAGCAGTACTTC. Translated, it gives CASSVGQAEQYF. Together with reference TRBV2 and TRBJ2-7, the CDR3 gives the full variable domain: EPEVTQTPSHQVTQMGQEVILRCVPISNHLYFYWYRQILGQKVEFLVSFYNNEISEKSEIFDDQFSVERPDGSNFTLKIRSTKLEDSAMYFCASSVGQAEQYFGPGTRLTVT.

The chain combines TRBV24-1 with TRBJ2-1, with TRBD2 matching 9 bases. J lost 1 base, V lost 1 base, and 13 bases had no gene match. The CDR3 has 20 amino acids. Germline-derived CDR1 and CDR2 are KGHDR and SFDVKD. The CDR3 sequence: CATSDLTISGGPVSYNEQFF. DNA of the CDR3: TGTGCCACCAGTGATTTAACCATTAGCGGGGGCCCCGTATCCTACAATGAGCAGTTCTTC.

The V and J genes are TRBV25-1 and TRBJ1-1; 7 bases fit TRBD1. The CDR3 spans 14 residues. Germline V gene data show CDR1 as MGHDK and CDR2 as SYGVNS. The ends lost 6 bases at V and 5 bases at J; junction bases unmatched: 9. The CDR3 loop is CASRGGGRGTEAFF. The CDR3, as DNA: TGTGCCAGCAGGGGGGGCGGCAGGGGGACTGAAGCTTTCTTT.

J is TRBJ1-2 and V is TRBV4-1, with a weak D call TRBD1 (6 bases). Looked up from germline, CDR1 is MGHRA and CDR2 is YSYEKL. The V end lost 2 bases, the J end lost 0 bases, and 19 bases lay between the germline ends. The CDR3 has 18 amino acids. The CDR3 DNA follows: TGCGCCAGCAGCCAACCACCCCGGGGACACACATCTAACTATGGCTACACCTTC. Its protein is CASSQPPRGHTSNYGYTF.